The 10 T cell receptor beta chains presented below share a single source sample, sequenced in a study of blood T cell repertoires in COVID-19. The table came from immunoSEQ multiplex PCR; TCRdb's copy has only in-frame clones and leaves some out. In the table there are about 150,000 clones, 87% of which are singletons. Sequenced sample: peripheral blood. Every receptor here comes from a man over 45 with active COVID-19.

This clone was counted only a few times. The chain recombines TRBV6-1 with TRBJ1-5, with a weak D call TRBD1 (5 bases). In germline, CDR1 is MNHNS, CDR2 SASEGT. The CDR3 is 13 residues long. V was pared by 1 base and J by 8 bases, with 9 bases between. This CDR3 is CASSEERGKPQHF. The CDR3 nucleotides are TGTGCCAGCAGTGAAGAAAGGGGCAAGCCCCAGCATTTT.

The chain employs TRBV6-2 or TRBV6-3 and TRBJ2-7, with D perhaps matching TRBD1 (5 bases). The CDR3 totals 15 residues. With 3 bases removed from V and 2 bases from J, the gap between germline ends came to 14 bases. CDR1 and CDR2 (germline): MNHEY, SVGEGT. The CDR3 protein is CASSYQGRMAYEQYF. CDR3 DNA: TGTGCCAGCAGTTATCAGGGAAGGATGGCCTACGAGCAGTACTTC.

The chain recombines TRBV6-5 with TRBJ1-2; D is possibly TRBD1 (5 bases). In germline, CDR1 is MNHEY, CDR2 SVGAGI. The CDR3 is 13 residues long. Trimming cost V 5 bases and J 4 bases, with 11 bases left between them. CDR3 bases: TGTGCCAGCAGTCTAAGGGGATTCTATGGCTACACCTTC. This encodes CASSLRGFYGYTF.

This chain links TRBV5-6 with TRBJ1-1; possible D gene TRBD1, 6 bases. CDR1 SGHDT and CDR2 YYEEEE come from the germline V gene. This CDR3 region has 15 residues. V lost 0 bases to trimming and J lost 1 base, with 10 bases between them. CDR3 bases: TGTGCCAGCAGCTTGGTTCGGGGGGCGAACACTGAAGCTTTCTTT. This codes for CASSLVRGANTEAFF.

J is TRBJ1-1 and V is TRBV5-6; D might be TRBD1 (6 bases). CDR1 is SGHDT, CDR2 YYEEEE, per germline. The CDR3 runs 15 residues. V was shortened by 1 base and J by 4 bases, with 14 bases between the two germline ends. The CDR3 nucleotides are TGTGCCAGCAGCTTGAATGGACAGATGTCCACTGAAGCTTTCTTT. It yields the protein CASSLNGQMSTEAFF.

This clone was detected only a few times. The J gene is TRBJ1-4, the V gene TRBV29-1, with D possibly matching TRBD1 (5 bases). With 5 bases removed from V and 2 bases from J, the gap between germline ends came to 12 bases. The CDR3 has 14 amino acids. Germline values: CDR1 SQVTM, CDR2 ANQGSEA. The DNA of the CDR3 is TGCAGCGTTTTTCCGCGGGGGACTAATGAAAAACTGTTTTTT. Translated: CSVFPRGTNEKLFF.

The J gene is TRBJ1-1, the V gene TRBV13, with D possibly being TRBD1 (6 bases). Germline V gives CDR1 PRHDT, CDR2 FYEKMQ (reference sequence). The germline V and J ends were trimmed by 2 bases and 10 bases, with 17 bases remaining between them. The CDR3 contains 14 residues. CDR3 in DNA: TGTGCCAGCAGCTTAAAGTCAGGGGTGAGAGGAGCTTTCTTT. This encodes CASSLKSGVRGAFF.

The J gene is TRBJ1-6, the V gene TRBV30, with TRBD1 as a possible D gene (5 bases). V gave up 3 bases and J gave up 3 bases, with 9 bases separating them. CDR3 size: 14 residues. Germline values: CDR1 GTSNPN, CDR2 SVGIG (reference sequence). DNA for the CDR3: TGTGCCTGGAGGCGGGACGACTATAATTCACCCCTCCACTTT. Translating it yields CAWRRDDYNSPLHF.

This rearrangement joins TRBV7-9 to TRBJ2-2; D is perhaps TRBD1 (5 bases). V dropped 2 bases and J dropped 0 bases, with 10 bases sitting between them. CDR3 size: 16 residues. CDR1 and CDR2 (germline): SEHNR, FQNEAQ (reference sequence). CDR3 protein: CASSLFQGTNTGELFF. CDR3 bases: TGTGCCAGCAGCTTATTTCAGGGAACGAACACCGGGGAGCTGTTTTTT.

V gene TRBV3-1 (or the pseudogene TRBV3-2) combines with J gene TRBJ1-1; D remains unclear. The germline V gene encodes CDR1 LGHDT and CDR2 YNNKEL (reference sequence). The V and J ends lost 0 bases and 2 bases respectively, with 7 bases between them. The CDR3 has 14 residues. CDR3 region: CASSQEGSNTEAFF. The CDR3, as DNA: TGTGCCAGCAGCCAAGAGGGCTCCAACACTGAAGCTTTCTTT.